One and the same sample provided the 15 T cell receptor beta chains below, sequenced in a study of blood T cell repertoires in COVID-19. Here immunoSEQ multiplex PCR was the method, and the copy in TCRdb shows in-frame clones only, minus some. This table has 500,000 to 600,000 clones, less than 90% appearing once. Sequences were obtained from peripheral blood. The receptors derive from a woman aged 50 to 65 with COVID-19, enrolled during active disease.

For this clone: This sample includes further DNA sequences coding for the same CDR3. The CDR3 loop is CASSPGEDYGYTF. CDR3 nucleotides: TGTGCCAGTAGCCCCGGGGAGGACTATGGCTACACCTTC. The chain recombines TRBV19 with TRBJ1-2; D not certain. Germline lookup yields CDR1 LNHDA and CDR2 SQIVND (reference sequence). This CDR3 contains 13 residues. V was shortened by 6 bases and J by 3 bases, with 11 bases between the two germline ends.

In its sample, this clone was seen once. The J gene is TRBJ1-1, the V gene TRBV7-8, with 7 bases aligning to TRBD1. CDR1 SGHVS and CDR2 FQNEAQ come from the germline V gene. CDR3 length: 14 amino acids. After removal of 5 bases from V and 5 bases from J, the junction contained 8 bases not matched to a gene. DNA of the CDR3: TGTGCCAGCAGCAGTCCCGGGACAGCTACTGAAGCTTTCTTT. Its translation: CASSSPGTATEAFF. The whole variable domain, remainder taken from reference TRBV7-8 and TRBJ1-1, is GAGVSQSPRYKVAKRGQDVALRCDPISGHVSLFWYQQALGQGPEFLTYFQNEAQLDKSGLPSDRFFAERPEGSVSTLKIQRTQQEDSAVYLCASSSPGTATEAFFGQGTRLTVV.

This chain joins TRBV24-1 and TRBJ1-2; D is unclear. The length of the CDR3 is 14 residues. Trimming pared 2 bases from V and 4 bases from J, leaving 10 bases between. From germline, CDR1 is KGHDR and CDR2 SFDVKD. The CDR3 protein is CATSDSDTPYGYTF. Written as DNA, the CDR3 is TGTGCCACCAGTGATTCAGACACCCCCTATGGCTACACCTTC.

In this sample, this clone turned up once. The gene calls are TRBV29-1 and TRBJ1-1; the match to TRBD1 covers 7 bases. The CDR3 is 14 amino acids. Trimming at V came to 7 bases and at J to 2 bases, leaving 10 bases not matched to a gene. Germline-derived CDR1 and CDR2 are SQVTM and ANQGSEA. CDR3 region: CSASGGTANTEAFF. The CDR3 nucleotides read TGCAGCGCGAGTGGAGGGACAGCCAACACTGAAGCTTTCTTT.

This chain uses TRBV7-2 with TRBJ2-7; 9 bases align to TRBD2. The CDR3 length is 13 residues. Germline lookup yields CDR1 SGHTA and CDR2 FQGNSA. Losses at the gene ends were 8 bases for V and 2 bases for J; bases not matched to a gene: 4. CDR3 coding DNA: TGTGCCAGCGCGCGGGGGGGCCCCTACGAGCAGTACTTC. It is translated as CASARGGPYEQYF.

The V and J genes are TRBV7-2 and TRBJ1-5, with a weak D call TRBD1 (5 bases). Germline CDR1 is SGHTA and CDR2 is FQGNSA. This CDR3 is 15 amino acids long. The ends were cut back, 4 bases at V and 6 bases at J, with 16 bases in the middle. CDR3 bases: TGTGCCAGCAGCTCCACGCGGGGGTTCAGTCAGCCCCAGCATTTT. Its protein product is CASSSTRGFSQPQHF.

The genes are TRBV5-5 and TRBJ1-1; no clear D gene. Per germline, CDR1 SGHKS and CDR2 YYEKEE (reference sequence). CDR3 length: 13 residues. The ends were cut back, 0 bases at V and 10 bases at J, with 13 bases in the middle. This CDR3 is CASSLDGRGGAFF. The CDR3 DNA sequence: TGTGCCAGCAGCTTGGATGGGCGTGGTGGAGCTTTCTTT.

This clone was picked up one time. This chain links TRBV7-2 with TRBJ2-1; D is possibly TRBD1 (6 bases). CDR3 length: 14 residues. Per the germline V gene, CDR1 is SGHTA and CDR2 is FQGNSA. Trimming left V 3 bases short and J 5 bases short, with 11 bases between. The CDR3 sequence is CASSFHWTDNEQFF. As DNA, the CDR3 is TGTGCCAGCAGCTTCCACTGGACAGACAATGAGCAGTTCTTC. The full variable domain, in which reference TRBV7-2 and TRBJ2-1 provide the parts outside the CDR3, is GAGVSQSPSNKVTEKGKDVELRCDPISGHTALYWYRQSLGQGLEFLIYFQGNSAPDKSGLPSDRFSAERTGGSVSTLTIQRTQQEDSAVYLCASSFHWTDNEQFFGPGTRLTVL.

This chain joins TRBV29-1 and TRBJ1-2, with TRBD1 matching over 7 bases. The CDR3 loop spans 14 amino acids. Germline V gene lookup returns CDR1 SQVTM and CDR2 ANQGSEA. V trimming: 0 bases; J trimming: 4 bases; junction bases outside the gene matches: 5. As DNA, the CDR3 is TGCAGCGTTGAAGATCAGGGGGGCAGCTATGGCTACACCTTC. Residues: CSVEDQGGSYGYTF. Using reference TRBV29-1 and TRBJ1-2 for the parts outside the CDR3, the full variable domain is SAVISQKPSRDICQRGTSLTIQCQVDSQVTMMFWYRQQPGQSLTLIATANQGSEATYESGFVIDKFPISRPNLTFSTLTVSNMSPEDSSIYLCSVEDQGGSYGYTFGSGTRLTVV.

The chain employs TRBV4-2 and TRBJ1-1; no firm D call. The CDR3 contains 18 residues. V lost 0 bases and J lost 4, with 21 bases in between. The V gene's germline CDR1 is LGHNA and CDR2 YNFKEQ. CDR3 loop: CASSQDVPTFSGPTEAFF. CDR3 DNA: TGTGCCAGCAGCCAAGACGTCCCTACCTTCTCGGGTCCCACTGAAGCTTTCTTT.

This rearrangement joins TRBV6-5 to TRBJ1-2; 7 nucleotides align to TRBD1. J lost 4 bases, V lost 7 bases, and 0 bases had no gene match. This CDR3 is built from 11 residues. Germline-derived CDR1 and CDR2 are MNHEY and SVGAGI. CDR3 nucleotide sequence: TGTGCCAGCAACAGGGGCTATGGCTACACCTTC. Amino acids: CASNRGYGYTF.

This clone was seen a few times. The chain uses TRBV5-1 and TRBJ1-6; 7 bases map to TRBD1. This CDR3 has 15 amino acids. CDR1 SGHRS and CDR2 YFSETQ come from the germline V gene. Trimming cost V 0 bases and J 6 bases; bases outside gene matches: 3. As DNA, the CDR3 is TGCGCCAGCAGCTTGGCGGGACAGTCTAATTCACCCCTCCACTTT. It encodes CASSLAGQSNSPLHF.

V gene TRBV10-3 combines with J gene TRBJ1-4; a possible D gene is TRBD1 (6 bases). V lost 1 base and J lost 8, with 11 bases in between. There are 14 residues in the CDR3. The V gene's germline CDR1 is ENHRY and CDR2 SYGVKD. The CDR3 reads CAISELGALEKLFF. The CDR3 DNA reads TGTGCCATCAGTGAGTTGGGGGCCTTGGAAAAACTGTTTTTT.

This clone was recorded once. V and J are TRBV5-6 and TRBJ1-3; a possible D gene is TRBD1 (6 bases). The CDR3 spans 16 residues. The V and J ends lost 4 bases and 0 bases respectively, with 14 bases between them. CDR1 and CDR2 from the germline V gene are SGHDT and YYEEEE. The CDR3 DNA is TGTGCCAGCAGCGCCAGGGGCTGGGGCTCTGGAAACACCATATATTTT. Translation: CASSARGWGSGNTIYF.

The rearrangement uses TRBV4-1 and TRBJ2-1; TRBD2 is a possible D gene (5 bases). Per the germline V gene, CDR1 is MGHRA and CDR2 is YSYEKL. The CDR3 has 15 residues. Trimming removed 4 bases from V and 6 bases from J, with 16 bases in between. CDR3 residues: CASSLQLRELNEQFF. The CDR3 DNA follows: TGCGCCAGCAGCCTTCAGTTGAGGGAACTCAATGAGCAGTTCTTC.